These T cell receptor beta chains were read from a single sample in a study of blood T cells in healthy people across ages. Using its own MiXCR run on the 5' RACE reads, TCRdb lists one record per CDR3 protein. This table holds around 1,000,000 distinct CDR3 sequences, under 30% found once. These data also featured in a second study, about T cells of mothers and their children.

The material sequenced was blood. These receptors were obtained from a girl aged 2 to 9 in good health. Each CDR3 is given with its conserved first and last residue. Fields, in order: D gene, V gene, J gene, clone size, CDR3 DNA, CDR3 protein. A D gene is named only where the DNA matches it firmly. Size values are once, few and many counts, or a class for expanded clones, and some rows have none.

>NA|TRBV3-1|TRBJ2-5|few
TGTGCCAGCAGGCCAGAGTACCAAGAGACCCAGTACTTC
CASRPEYQETQYF
>NA|TRBV5-1|TRBJ2-3|once
TGCGCCAGCAGCTTTATGGGGAGCACAGATACGCAGTATTTT
CASSFMGSTDTQYF
>TRBD2|TRBV3-1|TRBJ2-1|NA
TGTGCCAGCAGCCAAGGGCTAGGACTAGCGGCTGTATACAATGAGCAGTTCTTC
CASSQGLGLAAVYNEQFF
>NA|TRBV7-8|TRBJ2-7|NA
TGTGCCAGCAGCTGGGGGCTAGCGGTTTCCTACGAGCAGTACTTC
CASSWGLAVSYEQYF
>NA|TRBV6-6|TRBJ2-7|NA
TGTGCCAGCAGTTACCTCAACGTGGGCACCTCCTACGAGCAGTACTTC
CASSYLNVGTSYEQYF
>NA|TRBV29-1|TRBJ2-7|many
TGCAGCGTTGAAGATCTGTACGAGCAGTACTTC
CSVEDLYEQYF
>TRBD2|TRBV7-2|TRBJ2-3|few
TGTGCCAGCAGCTTAGGCGGGGGGGCCTCTAACCCAGATACGCAGTATTTT
CASSLGGGASNPDTQYF
>NA|TRBV9|TRBJ2-7|few
TGTGCCAGCAGCTTTCCTTGGGACGAGCAGTACTTC
CASSFPWDEQYF
>NA|TRBV12-3/TRBV12-4|TRBJ2-5|few
TGTGCCAGCAGTTCGGGCCCCAGGGTACAAGAGACCCAGTACTTC
CASSSGPRVQETQYF
>NA|TRBV20-1|TRBJ2-4|NA
TGCAGTGCTGTCGGGGGCGAGGGCAAAAACATTCAGTACTTC
CSAVGGEGKNIQYF
>NA|TRBV7-6|TRBJ1-5|NA
TGTGCCAGCAGCCCCGCGGTCCGGGCCCCCCAGCATTTT
CASSPAVRAPQHF
>NA|TRBV29-1|TRBJ2-7|few
TGCAGCGCGACCAGTGGCCTTGACTACGAGCAGTACTTC
CSATSGLDYEQYF
>TRBD2|TRBV9|TRBJ2-3|NA
TGTGCCAGCAGCGCGGGACTAGCGGGGTTAACTAGCACAGATACGCAGTATTTT
CASSAGLAGLTSTDTQYF
>NA|TRBV20-1|TRBJ2-5|NA
TGCAGTGCTATCTACGGGGAAGAGACCCAGTACTTC
CSAIYGEETQYF
>NA|TRBV4-2|TRBJ2-5|NA
TGTGCCAGCAGCCAAGATCTGGGGGCTCAAGAGACCCAGTACTTC
CASSQDLGAQETQYF
>NA|TRBV3-1|TRBJ2-7|NA
TGTGCCAGCAGCCAAGATTGGAGGGTCTCCTACGAGCAGTACTTC
CASSQDWRVSYEQYF
>NA|TRBV27|TRBJ1-2|NA
TGTGCCGGCAGCATAATGGGACACCGTAACTATGGCTACACCTTC
CAGSIMGHRNYGYTF
>NA|TRBV5-6|TRBJ2-5|NA
TGTGCCAGCAGCCATACAGGGAGAGAGACCCAGTACTTC
CASSHTGRETQYF
>TRBD1|TRBV7-2|TRBJ2-7|few
TGTGCCAGCAGCCCGGACAGGGGCCTCCTAGCCGAGCAGTACTTC
CASSPDRGLLAEQYF
>TRBD1|TRBV29-1|TRBJ2-4|NA
TGCAGCGTTGAGGTCCGAGTGACAGGGGGCGGCATTCAGTACTTC
CSVEVRVTGGGIQYF
>NA|TRBV6-5|TRBJ2-5|few
TGTGCCAGCAGTTATGACGGAACAGAGACCCAGTACTTC
CASSYDGTETQYF
>NA|TRBV12-3/TRBV12-4|TRBJ2-6|NA
TGTGCCAGCAGGGACCGGACTGGGGCCAACGTCCTGACTTTC
CASRDRTGANVLTF
>NA|TRBV6-2/TRBV6-3|TRBJ2-7|NA
TGTGCCAGCAGTTTTGAGGGGGGATTCTACGAGCAGTACTTC
CASSFEGGFYEQYF
>NA|TRBV7-3|TRBJ2-5|few
TGTGCCAGCAGCTACCAGGGTGGGGATAGAGAGACCCAGTACTTC
CASSYQGGDRETQYF
>NA|TRBV7-6|TRBJ2-7|NA
TGTGCCAGCAGCTGGGGCAGGGAAGGCGAGCAGTACTTC
CASSWGREGEQYF
>TRBD2|TRBV20-1|TRBJ2-2|NA
TGCAGTGCTAGAGATCGGCTAGCGGGAGGAACCGGGGAGCTGTTTTTT
CSARDRLAGGTGELFF
>TRBD1|TRBV12-3/TRBV12-4|TRBJ2-5|NA
TGTGCCAGCACTACAGGGGTGGAGACCCAGTACTTC
CASTTGVETQYF
>NA|TRBV13|TRBJ2-7|few
TGTGCCAGCAGCCCCGGTTCGTTAACCAGCGGCCACGAGCAGTACTTC
CASSPGSLTSGHEQYF
>NA|TRBV10-3|TRBJ2-1|few
TGTGCCACCAATTCAGGGTTCGGCTACAATGAGCAGTTCTTC
CATNSGFGYNEQFF
>TRBD1|TRBV6-5|TRBJ2-5|few
TGTGCCAGCAGGAGGACAGGGGGCGCAGGAGAGACCCAGTACTTC
CASRRTGGAGETQYF
>NA|TRBV3-1|TRBJ1-2|NA
TGTGCCAGCAGCCAAGATCAGGCAGTAAATGGCTACACCTTC
CASSQDQAVNGYTF
>NA|TRBV29-1|TRBJ1-3|few
TGCAGCGTTGAAGATACGCAGGGTACGAACACCATATATTTT
CSVEDTQGTNTIYF
>NA|TRBV29-1|TRBJ2-2|few
TGCAGCGTTGAATACTTAGGTGGGGACTTAAACACCGGGGAGCTGTTTTTT
CSVEYLGGDLNTGELFF
>NA|TRBV29-1|TRBJ1-3|NA
TGCAGCGTGGGAGATGAGGGGGGCTTAAACACCATATATTTT
CSVGDEGGLNTIYF
>TRBD2|TRBV5-1|TRBJ2-7|few
TGCGCCAGCAGCTATTCACTAGCGGGAGTCTCCTACGAGCAGTACTTC
CASSYSLAGVSYEQYF
>NA|TRBV28|TRBJ2-5|few
TGTGCCAGCAGACCCAGGGGTTCAGAGACCCAGTACTTC
CASRPRGSETQYF
>NA|TRBV19|TRBJ2-6|few
TGTGCCAGTACCCCTGAGGGGTCTGGGGCCAACGTCCTGACTTTC
CASTPEGSGANVLTF
>NA|TRBV7-2|TRBJ1-1|NA
TGTGCCAGCAGCTCCGTAGATGACACTGAAGCTTTCTTT
CASSSVDDTEAFF
>NA|TRBV29-1|TRBJ1-1|few
TGCAGCGTTGAAGATTTAGGAGGCACTGAAGCTTTCTTT
CSVEDLGGTEAFF
>NA|TRBV20-1|TRBJ2-4|NA
TGCAGTGCCCTTAACCCCGAAATGGGGACTAACATTCAGTACTTC
CSALNPEMGTNIQYF
>NA|TRBV20-1|TRBJ2-7|NA
TGCAGTTCCCTGGGGGAGTACGAGCAGTACTTC
CSSLGEYEQYF
>NA|TRBV14|TRBJ2-6|NA
TGTGCCAGCAGCCAATACAGTGCTGGGGCCAACGTCCTGACTTTC
CASSQYSAGANVLTF
>NA|TRBV7-6|TRBJ2-2|once
TGTGCCAGCAGCCGGGACCCGGGGGGGGAGCTGTTTTTT
CASSRDPGGELFF
>NA|TRBV6-6|TRBJ2-1|NA
TGTGCCAGCACCGAGAGCCCGGGACTTTACAATGAGCAGTTCTTC
CASTESPGLYNEQFF
>NA|TRBV29-1|TRBJ2-6|few
TGCAGCACAAGAGACGGGACATCTGGGGCCAACGTCCTGACTTTC
CSTRDGTSGANVLTF
>NA|TRBV11-2|TRBJ2-7|few
TGTGCCAGCAGCCCTTGGGACATCTCCTACGAGCAGTACTTC
CASSPWDISYEQYF
>NA|TRBV7-9|TRBJ2-3|NA
TGTGCCAGCAGCTACAGGGTTTCGGACATTGGGATCACAGATACGCAGTATTTT
CASSYRVSDIGITDTQYF
>NA|TRBV6-4|TRBJ2-2|NA
TGTGCCAGCAGTGAAGTTCCCGGGGAGCTGTTTTTT
CASSEVPGELFF
>TRBD2|TRBV20-1|TRBJ2-1|few
TGCAGTGCTCTTATGCTAGCGGGAGGCAATGAGCAGTTCTTC
CSALMLAGGNEQFF
>TRBD1|TRBV20-1|TRBJ2-1|NA
TGCAGTGCAAGGACAGGCACCCTCTACAATGAGCAGTTCTTC
CSARTGTLYNEQFF
>NA|TRBV4-3|TRBJ2-1|NA
TGCGCCAGCAGCCCGGGGAAAGCTTACAATGAGCAGTTCTTC
CASSPGKAYNEQFF
>NA|TRBV29-1|TRBJ2-5|many
TGCAGCGTTCAGAGGCCTAACGGGGAGACCCAGTACTTC
CSVQRPNGETQYF
>TRBD1|TRBV18|TRBJ2-7|NA
TGTGCCAGCTCACTGGGACAGGGTATCGGCGAGCAGTACTTC
CASSLGQGIGEQYF
>NA|TRBV20-1|TRBJ2-1|few
TGCAGTGCGCCTGGCATTGAGTCGAGGAATGAGCAGTTCTTC
CSAPGIESRNEQFF
>NA|TRBV7-9|TRBJ1-4|NA
TGTGTCAGCAGCTTGAATGACATTCCTGGTGAAAAACTGTTTTTT
CVSSLNDIPGEKLFF
>NA|TRBV20-1|TRBJ1-1|NA
TGCAGTGCTACGGTCCCTGGCAGGAGTATGAACACTGAAGCTTTCTTT
CSATVPGRSMNTEAFF
>NA|TRBV4-2|TRBJ2-1|many
TGTGCCAGCAGCCAAGGTATGGGCCGCTATAGGCAGTTCTTC
CASSQGMGRYRQFF
>NA|TRBV20-1|TRBJ2-5|NA
TGCAGTGCTTCGCCAGGGAGGGAGACCCAGTACTTC
CSASPGRETQYF